The subject of this entry is one T cell receptor beta chain. As yet, its antigen is unknown. The data stem from a study of breast tumors, draining lymph nodes, adjacent tissues. Study results and caveats: Data only fit, rather than demonstrated, lymph node origin of most tumor T cells. Most tumor T cells seemingly derive from lymph node, then expand in tumor. Tumor repertoires ranked between lymph nodes and nontumor tissue in diversity, with V and J gene preferences.

The V gene end was trimmed by 5 bases and the J gene end by 2 bases; junction bases not matched to a gene: 12. Germline values: CDR1 MDHEN, CDR2 SYDVKM. This CDR3 region has 16 residues. TCRdb called the multiplex PCR reads again in MiXCR, with one record for every CDR3 protein. The table lists around 130,000 distinct CDR3 sequences, less than 20% of them singletons. Axillary draining lymph nodes of breast cancer patients supplied the node samples. The receptor's source is a female donor with breast cancer. Some clones in this sample may be carry-over from other donors' samples. The specimen was axillary lymph node tissue. The chain uses TRBV28 and TRBJ2-7, with 7 bases lining up with TRBD2. The CDR3 loop reads CASSLREASGTYEQYF. The CDR3 DNA follows: TGTGCCAGCAGTCTCAGAGAGGCTAGCGGAACCTACGAGCAGTACTTC.